What follows are 18 T cell receptor beta chains derived from one specimen sequenced in a study of blood T cell repertoires in COVID-19. Produced via immunoSEQ multiplex PCR; TCRdb's table is partial and in-frame only. The sample includes 350,000 to 450,000 clones, around nine tenths of them seen just once. The sequencing input was PBMCs or T cells enriched from blood (not recorded which). Every receptor here comes from a woman aged 18-35 years who had been exposed to COVID-19.

The chain combines TRBV19 with TRBJ2-1; D is perhaps TRBD2 (5 bases). The CDR3 has 15 amino acids. The V end was cut by 10 bases, the J end by 4 bases, with 20 bases between. CDR1 and CDR2 from the germline V gene are LNHDA and SQIVND (reference sequence). Here the CDR3 reads CATRSLARVYNEQFF. CDR3 DNA: TGTGCCACCCGATCCCTAGCCAGAGTTTACAATGAGCAGTTCTTC.

The chain joins TRBV19 to TRBJ2-3, with D possibly matching TRBD2 (5 bases). This CDR3 has 13 amino acids. Between the trimmed V and J ends, which lost 3 bases and 4 bases, there was a span of 8 bases. CDR1 and CDR2 from the germline V gene are LNHDA and SQIVND (reference sequence). CDR3 nucleotides: TGTGCCAGTAGTATGCCCGGGGCAGATACGCAGTATTTT. Translated, it gives CASSMPGADTQYF. The full variable domain, in which reference TRBV19 and TRBJ2-3 provide the parts outside the CDR3, is DGGITQSPKYLFRKEGQNVTLSCEQNLNHDAMYWYRQDPGQGLRLIYYSQIVNDFQKGDIAEGYSVSREKKESFPLTVTSAQKNPTAFYLCASSMPGADTQYFGPGTRLTVL.

The chain has TRBV18 and TRBJ2-4; possibly TRBD2 for D (5 bases). Germline V gene sequence: CDR1 KGHSH, CDR2 LQKENI. Trimming took off 2 bases at V and 12 bases at J, with 11 bases between the two ends. CDR3 length: 12 residues. DNA of the CDR3: TGTGCCAGCTCACCAAATACGAGGGATCAGTACTTC. Residues: CASSPNTRDQYF.

The chain carries TRBV6-6 and TRBJ1-6; the D gene is possibly TRBD1 (6 bases). Germline-derived CDR1 and CDR2 are MNHNY and SVGAGI (reference sequence). The CDR3 totals 16 residues. V dropped 6 bases and J dropped 7 bases, with 19 bases sitting between them. The CDR3 nucleotides are TGTGCCAGCAGGCCGGGGACACGAGGGATCAATTCACCCCTCCACTTT. This translates into CASRPGTRGINSPLHF.

The chain combines TRBV25-1 with TRBJ2-7; the match to TRBD1 covers 7 bases. Germline V gene data show CDR1 as MGHDK and CDR2 as SYGVNS. The CDR3 length is 16 residues. Trimming removed 3 bases from V and 3 bases from J; junction bases left unmatched: 11. The CDR3 bases are TGTGCCAGCAGTGACCACCCCCGGACAGGCAGCTACGAGCAGTACTTC. Its translation: CASSDHPRTGSYEQYF.

J is TRBJ2-7 and V is TRBV28; TRBD1 might be the D (6 bases). CDR1 and CDR2 from the germline V gene are MDHEN and SYDVKM. This CDR3 is built from 13 residues. Trimming pared 8 bases from V and 3 bases from J, leaving 14 bases between. The chain's CDR3 is CASGPGVNYEQYF. The CDR3 DNA is TGTGCCAGCGGGCCAGGGGTAAACTACGAGCAGTACTTC.

V and J are TRBV4-2 and TRBJ2-5, with 8 bases that match TRBD2. V gave up 1 base and J gave up 3 bases; unmatched junction bases: 4. The CDR3 runs to 15 residues. Germline CDR1 and CDR2: LGHNA and YNFKEQ. CDR3 DNA: TGTGCCAGCAGCCAAGTAGCGGGGCAAAAAGAGACCCAGTACTTC. It codes for CASSQVAGQKETQYF.

The chain combines TRBV5-1 with TRBJ2-3; 7 positions agree with TRBD2. Trimming cost V 2 bases and J 4 bases; bases outside gene matches: 22. In germline, CDR1 is SGHRS, CDR2 YFSETQ. This CDR3 has 20 amino acids. CDR3 amino acids: CASSLPAAPPTGTMPDTQYF. The CDR3 nucleotides are TGCGCCAGCAGCTTACCGGCGGCTCCACCTACGGGGACTATGCCAGATACGCAGTATTTT.

The V gene is TRBV6-1, the J gene TRBJ1-5; 10 nucleotides match TRBD1. The CDR3 runs to 17 residues. Germline assignment: CDR1 MNHNS and CDR2 SASEGT. The trim removed 4 bases at V and 7 bases at J, leaving 13 bases unmatched. The CDR3 nucleotides are TGTGCCAGCAGTGGAGCCAGAGGGACAGGGGAACGCCAGCCCCAGCATTTT. This encodes CASSGARGTGERQPQHF.

This chain connects TRBV20-1 to TRBJ2-1, with 8 bases aligning to TRBD1. The CDR3 totals 15 residues. The J segment lost 4 bases and the V segment lost 3 bases, leaving 8 bases of the junction unmatched. In germline, CDR1 is DFQATT, CDR2 SNEGSKA (reference sequence). CDR3 region: CSASQFDRGYNEQFF. In DNA, the CDR3 is TGCAGTGCTAGTCAATTTGACAGGGGATACAATGAGCAGTTCTTC.

The table lists this clone with a count of one. This chain links TRBV29-1 with TRBJ2-7; TRBD1 aligns across 7 bases. J lost 0 bases, V lost 8 bases, and 4 bases had no gene match. Looked up from germline, CDR1 is SQVTM and CDR2 is ANQGSEA. There are 12 residues in the CDR3. CDR3 sequence (DNA): TGCAGCTTCCGGACAGGCTCCTACGAGCAGTACTTC. Translation: CSFRTGSYEQYF.

The chain links TRBV2 to TRBJ2-2; 8 bases are a match to TRBD1. This CDR3 has 15 residues. The germline V gene has CDR1 SNHLY and CDR2 FYNNEI. V shed 6 bases, J shed 0 bases, and the junction held 3 bases outside the gene matches. CDR3 region: CASRTGGANTGELFF. The CDR3 coding sequence is TGTGCCAGCAGAACAGGGGGAGCGAACACCGGGGAGCTGTTTTTT.

This clone was recorded only once. Other DNA sequences in the same sample also yield this CDR3. The chain joins TRBV28 to TRBJ2-7; the match to TRBD1 covers 8 bases. Germline CDR1 MDHEN, CDR2 SYDVKM. There are 14 residues in the CDR3. The trim removed 5 bases at V and 1 base at J, leaving 4 bases unmatched. In DNA, the CDR3 is TGTGCCAGCAGTCTAACAGGGGGGTCCTACGAGCAGTACTTC. This gives the protein CASSLTGGSYEQYF.

V usage is TRBV20-1 and J usage is TRBJ1-4; the match to TRBD1 covers 8 bases. Germline V gene lookup returns CDR1 DFQATT and CDR2 SNEGSKA (reference sequence). This CDR3 comprises 14 residues. V lost 3 bases, J lost 3 bases, and 3 bases stayed unmatched. The CDR3 region has the DNA TGCAGTGCTAGTAAGGGACAGGCTAATGAAAAACTGTTTTTT. The encoded protein is CSASKGQANEKLFF.

This clone was picked up one time. The V call is TRBV6-5, the J call TRBJ1-6; 7 bases agree with TRBD1. This CDR3 is built from 15 residues. V trimming: 6 bases; J trimming: 6 bases; junction bases outside the gene matches: 8. CDR1 is MNHEY, CDR2 SVGAGI, per germline. CDR3 residues: CASRQQGIGNSPLHF. The CDR3 nucleotides read TGTGCCAGCAGACAACAGGGGATCGGTAATTCACCCCTCCACTTT.

This clone has only a few counts. This chain joins TRBV4-2 and TRBJ2-1, with D uncertain. V shed 0 bases and J shed 13 bases, with 13 bases lying between them. CDR3 size: 13 residues. Germline assignment: CDR1 LGHNA and CDR2 YNFKEQ. CDR3 in DNA: TGTGCCAGCAGCCAAGATCTGTCAAGCCCTCAGTTCTTC. This encodes CASSQDLSSPQFF.

CDR3 bases: TGCGCCAGCAGCTTGGTAGCAGGGTTCTACAATGAGCAGTTCTTC. It translates to CASSLVAGFYNEQFF. V gene TRBV5-1 combines with J gene TRBJ2-1, with TRBD1 as a possible D gene (5 bases). Germline CDR1 reads SGHRS; CDR2 reads YFSETQ. Trimming shortened V by 0 bases and J by 3 bases, and 10 bases separated the two germline ends. This CDR3 region has 15 residues.

This clone has a single count. This sequence joins TRBV12-3 or TRBV12-4 and TRBJ2-6; unclear D gene. The CDR3 sequence is 13 residues long. V dropped 8 bases and J dropped 0 bases, with 5 bases sitting between them. In DNA, the CDR3 is TGTGCCAGCTTTAACTCTGGGGCCAACGTCCTGACTTTC. It translates to CASFNSGANVLTF.